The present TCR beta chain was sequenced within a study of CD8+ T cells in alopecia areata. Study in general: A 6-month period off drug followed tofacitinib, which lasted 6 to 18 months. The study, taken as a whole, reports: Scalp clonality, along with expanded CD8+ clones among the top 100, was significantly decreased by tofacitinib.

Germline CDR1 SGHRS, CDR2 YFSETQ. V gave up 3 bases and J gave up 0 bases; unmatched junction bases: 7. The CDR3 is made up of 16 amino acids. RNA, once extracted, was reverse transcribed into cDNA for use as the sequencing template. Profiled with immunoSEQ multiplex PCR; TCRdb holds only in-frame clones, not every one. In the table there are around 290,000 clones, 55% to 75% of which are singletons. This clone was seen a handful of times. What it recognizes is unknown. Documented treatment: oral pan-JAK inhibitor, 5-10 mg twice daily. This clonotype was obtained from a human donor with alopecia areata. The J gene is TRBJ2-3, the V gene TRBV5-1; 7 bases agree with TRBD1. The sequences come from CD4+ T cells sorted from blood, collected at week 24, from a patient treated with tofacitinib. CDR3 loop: CASSSRDRISTDTQYF. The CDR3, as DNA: TGCGCCAGCAGCTCCCGGGACAGAATAAGCACAGATACGCAGTATTTT. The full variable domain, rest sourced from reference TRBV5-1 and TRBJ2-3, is KAGVTQTPRYLIKTRGQQVTLSCSPISGHRSVSWYQQTPGQGLQFLFEYFSETQRNKGNFPGRFSGRQFSNSRSEMNVSTLELGDSALYLCASSSRDRISTDTQYFGPGTRLTVL.